The 16 T cell receptor beta chains in this list originate from one sample, sequenced in a study of blood T cell repertoires in COVID-19. Clones were read by immunoSEQ multiplex PCR, and TCRdb kept only the in-frame ones, dropping some. The data contain some 80,000 clones, around 74% of them singletons. Sample: peripheral blood. The receptors here all came from a human donor in a cohort sampled during active COVID-19.

This sequence joins TRBV5-1 and TRBJ1-2; D is possibly TRBD1 (5 bases). Trimming pared 0 bases from V and 7 bases from J, leaving 19 bases between. The length of the CDR3 is 16 residues. From germline, CDR1 is SGHRS and CDR2 YFSETQ. CDR3 coding DNA: TGCGCCAGCAGCTTGGATCGACCGGGGGTCCCGGGTGGCTACACCTTC. This gives the protein CASSLDRPGVPGGYTF.

The chain uses TRBV6-2 or TRBV6-3 and TRBJ2-7; 7 bases agree with TRBD1. The J segment lost 4 bases and the V segment lost 2 bases, leaving 2 bases of the junction unmatched. In germline, CDR1 is MNHEY, CDR2 SVGEGT. The CDR3 has 13 amino acids. CDR3 nucleotides: TGTGCCAGCAGTTACGGGGACAGTTACGAGCAGTACTTC. Translation: CASSYGDSYEQYF.

The V call is TRBV4-3, the J call TRBJ2-7; D call uncertain. In germline, CDR1 is LGHNA, CDR2 YSLEER. Trimming took off 4 bases at V and 6 bases at J, with 19 bases between the two ends. There are 15 residues in the CDR3. The CDR3 spells CASSLRVVGSVEQYF. CDR3 nucleotide sequence: TGCGCCAGCAGCCTGAGAGTCGTGGGCTCAGTCGAGCAGTACTTC.

The rearrangement links TRBV25-1 to TRBJ2-1; 11 nucleotides line up with TRBD2. The CDR3 is made up of 13 amino acids. Trimming removed 4 bases from V and 12 bases from J; junction bases left unmatched: 5. Germline CDR1 and CDR2: MGHDK and SYGVNS. CDR3 in DNA: TGTGCCAGCAGTGGGCTAGCGGGGGGACGGCAGTTCTTC. Its protein is CASSGLAGGRQFF.

Only a few counts were recorded for this clone. The chain uses TRBV12-3 or TRBV12-4 and TRBJ1-2; unclear D gene. The CDR3 sequence is 12 residues long. V gave up 6 bases and J gave up 8 bases, with 13 bases separating them. This chain's CDR3 is CASSFGLNGYTF. The CDR3 DNA follows: TGTGCCAGCAGCTTCGGACTGAACGGCTACACCTTC.

The chain uses TRBV4-1 and TRBJ2-1; TRBD2 matches 12 bases. V gave up 2 bases and J gave up 5 bases; unmatched junction bases: 4. In germline, CDR1 is MGHRA, CDR2 YSYEKL. The CDR3 is 16 amino acids. The CDR3 here is CASSQPSGGGNNEQFF. For the CDR3, the DNA is TGCGCCAGCAGCCAACCTAGCGGGGGGGGGAACAATGAGCAGTTCTTC.

CDR3 sequence reads: CASSAATTGGVNTEAFF. CDR3 DNA sequence: TGTGCCAGCAGCGCAGCAACGACAGGGGGGGTGAACACTGAAGCTTTCTTT. The rearrangement uses TRBV5-4 and TRBJ1-1; 9 bases are a match to TRBD1. CDR1 is SGHNT and CDR2 is YYREEE in the germline V gene (reference sequence). V lost 4 bases, J lost 0 bases, and 10 bases stayed unmatched. CDR3 length: 17 residues.

The chain carries TRBV2 and TRBJ2-7; D uncertain. This CDR3 contains 13 residues. Trimming took 5 bases from V and 3 from J, leaving 11 bases between them. In germline, CDR1 is SNHLY, CDR2 FYNNEI. The CDR3, as DNA: TGTGCCAGCAGTTCCGTCGGAGACTACGAGCAGTACTTC. Translated, it gives CASSSVGDYEQYF.

This clone was detected a few times. The sample contains more than one DNA sequence encoding this CDR3. The V gene is TRBV5-6, the J gene TRBJ2-7, with TRBD1 identical over 7 bases. The germline V gene has CDR1 SGHDT and CDR2 YYEEEE. The CDR3 is 14 amino acids. V was pared by 3 bases and J by 2 bases, with 5 bases of the junction left unmatched. The CDR3: CASSYGTAAYEQYF. In nucleotides, the CDR3 is TGTGCCAGCAGCTACGGGACAGCCGCCTACGAGCAGTACTTC.

The rearrangement uses TRBV2 and TRBJ2-2; 11 positions agree with TRBD2. V trimming: 6 bases; J trimming: 1 base; junction bases outside the gene matches: 1. This CDR3 is built from 15 residues. The germline V gene has CDR1 SNHLY and CDR2 FYNNEI. Here the CDR3 reads CASSGLAGNTGELFF. CDR3 DNA sequence: TGTGCCAGCAGCGGACTAGCGGGGAACACCGGGGAGCTGTTTTTT. The entire variable domain, with the rest obtained from reference TRBV2 and TRBJ2-2, is as follows: EPEVTQTPSHQVTQMGQEVILRCVPISNHLYFYWYRQILGQKVEFLVSFYNNEISEKSEIFDDQFSVERPDGSNFTLKIRSTKLEDSAMYFCASSGLAGNTGELFFGEGSRLTVL.

The rearrangement uses TRBV19 and TRBJ2-7; TRBD1 matches at 8 bases. The CDR3 length is 17 residues. J gave up 2 bases and V 0 bases, and 9 bases lay outside the gene matches. Germline V gene data show CDR1 as LNHDA and CDR2 as SQIVND (reference sequence). CDR3 in amino acids: CASSIDRRTGTPYEQYF. CDR3 sequence (DNA): TGTGCCAGTAGTATAGATCGGCGGACAGGGACACCCTACGAGCAGTACTTC. The entire variable domain, with the rest obtained from reference TRBV19 and TRBJ2-7, is as follows: DGGITQSPKYLFRKEGQNVTLSCEQNLNHDAMYWYRQDPGQGLRLIYYSQIVNDFQKGDIAEGYSVSREKKESFPLTVTSAQKNPTAFYLCASSIDRRTGTPYEQYFGPGTRLTVT.

V is TRBV19 and J is TRBJ1-5; D is possibly TRBD1 (5 bases). The CDR3 has 15 amino acids. V shed 10 bases and J shed 0 bases, with 16 bases lying between them. CDR1 is LNHDA, CDR2 SQIVND, per germline (reference sequence). In nucleotides, the CDR3 is TGTGCCACACGGGGGTGGGGGGATAGCAATCAGCCCCAGCATTTT. Translation: CATRGWGDSNQPQHF.

This chain connects TRBV29-1 to TRBJ1-1, with D perhaps TRBD1 (5 bases). Germline V lookup: CDR1 SQVTM, CDR2 ANQGSEA. V was pared by 7 bases and J by 3 bases, with 15 bases between. This CDR3 is built from 13 residues. As DNA, the CDR3 is TGCAGCGGACTCATAGCGGGGGACACTGAAGCTTTCTTT. Its protein is CSGLIAGDTEAFF.

The CDR3 nucleotides are TGTGCCAGCAGTGCCGTCGGACAGAACGAGCAGTTCTTC. It encodes CASSAVGQNEQFF. The chain has TRBV6-4 and TRBJ2-1, with D perhaps matching TRBD1 (6 bases). Trimming stripped 4 bases from V and 10 bases from J, with 14 bases between. Germline CDR1 MRHNA, CDR2 SNTAGT. The CDR3 is made up of 13 amino acids.

The rearrangement links TRBV7-2 to TRBJ2-5; D uncertain. V was pared by 7 bases and J by 2 bases, with 11 bases between. The germline gives CDR1 SGHTA, CDR2 FQGNSA. This CDR3 region has 13 residues. The CDR3 reads CASTLRLQETQYF. The DNA of the CDR3 is TGTGCCAGCACGCTCAGGTTACAAGAGACCCAGTACTTC.

The chain joins TRBV11-2 to TRBJ1-2; 10 bases map to TRBD1. CDR1 is SGHAT, CDR2 FQNNGV, per germline. Trimming took 2 bases from V and 8 from J; bases not matched to a gene: 8. This CDR3 comprises 15 residues. CDR3 in amino acids: CASSLHGTGAPGYTF. The CDR3 DNA is TGTGCCAGCAGCTTACACGGGACAGGGGCGCCCGGCTACACCTTC. Full variable domain (outside the CDR3, taken from reference TRBV11-2 and TRBJ1-2): EAGVAQSPRYKIIEKRQSVAFWCNPISGHATLYWYQQILGQGPKLLIQFQNNGVVDDSQLPKDRFSAERLKGVDSTLKIQPAKLEDSAVYLCASSLHGTGAPGYTFGSGTRLTVV.